The T cell receptor beta chain under discussion was sequenced for a study of T cells expressing NK-cell markers. For the study at large: Seven sequenced donors out of eight were HCMV-seropositive, one seronegative.

For this clonotype: Its antigen is as yet unknown.

UMI-tagged 5'RACE template switching yielded the TCR beta cDNA. No DNA is given; TCRdb re-called the 5' RACE reads and lists each CDR3 protein once. In total, the table holds 500,000 to 600,000 distinct CDR3 sequences. Study-wide points: Five to seven of the donors carried dominant NKG2C+ clonotypes that took up about 1.0-7.5% of their CD8+ T cells. The CD3+CD56-NKG2C+ fraction of a handful of donors was also led by these clonotypes.

The material sequenced was blood T cells: a sorted CD56 or NKG2C T cell subset, CD4+ or CD8+ T cells, or bulk PBMC T cells (not recorded which). This TCR was sampled from a man aged 18 to 35 in good health.

CDR3 protein: CASSEFRDTEAFF. This chain uses TRBV2 with TRBJ1-1. Germline-derived CDR1 and CDR2 are SNHLY and FYNNEI. CDR3 length equals 13 residues.